This entry describes one T cell receptor beta chain. What this receptor recognizes is not known. Per-nucleotide qualities are absent, and no much larger clonotype sits a single base away. The data belong to a study of T-cell memory formation after mild COVID-19 (dated by TCRdb to about 2021). With respect to the entire study: TCR sequence clusters from the two donors were found to be largely donor specific. In a couple of donors, T-cell clones that expanded and contracted after mild COVID-19 were tracked by sequencing TCRalpha and TCRbeta repertoires over time. Two young, previously healthy adult volunteers, one female and one male, were included in the cohort.

Deletion took 0 bases off V and 3 bases off J, with a span of 18 bases between the germline ends. The germline V gene encodes CDR1 MNHNY and CDR2 SVGAGI (reference sequence). The CDR3 sequence holds 17 residues, the cysteine and phenylalanine included. Solely the CDR3 DNA is kept, with 51 bases framed from the first base. Study-level results and caveats: Some responding clones were detected in pre-infection memory, which suggested that pre-existing cross-reactive memory T cells had joined the SARS-CoV-2 response. SARS-CoV-2 specificity of the second-wave clones peaking on day 37 was not confirmed. The study included only a couple of mild cases, and larger cohorts that include severe cases with pre-infection samples were judged to be necessary. Contracting CD4+ clones turned up mainly in the CM and EM memory subsets, whereas EMRA was where CD8+ clones were enriched. From day 15 to 85, contracting clones showed balanced CD4/CD8 phenotypes, whereas a second wave of clones that expanded from day 15 to 37 leaned towards CD4+.

The listed sequencing device is Illumina NovaSeq 6000. cDNA libraries for TCRalpha and TCRbeta were prepared by 5'RACE using constant-segment primers, with sample barcodes and unique molecular identifiers added. RNA was extracted from every sample with Trizol reagent. Amplification of the libraries took two PCR steps, and the second step added a second sample barcode plus Illumina TruSeq adapters. Libraries were sequenced on an Illumina NovaSeq with 2 x 150 bp paired-end reads. The original pipeline was this. With migec v1.2.7, reads were demultiplexed and then collapsed into UMI-guided consensus sequences. Using mixcr v2.1.11, the UMI consensuses were aligned to TRA and TRB V and J templates and assembled into clonotypes. Expanded or contracted clonotypes were those called significant by both edgeR and NoisET, with noise models trained on biological replicates. edgeR calls used a false discovery rate-adjusted p below 0.01 and a log2 fold-change threshold of 1. PCA with hierarchical clustering of max-normalized trajectories of the 1000 most abundant clonotypes was used as exploratory dynamics analysis. Each responding clone was given a CD4 or CD8 phenotype based on the CD4+ and CD8+ repertoires, which had been sequenced separately. TCRdb reanalyzed the raw reads on its own, using fastp at Q25 for trimming and MiXCR for clone calling, and kept in-frame beta chains. Rows with one shared CDR3 protein collapse into an entry with the most common genes and DNA. TCRdb, not the original authors, processed these V and J calls. Across this sample there are fewer than 150,000 distinct CDR3 sequences, with 11% to 15% seen only once. The ten biggest clones cover less than 30% of the sample.

PBMCs were isolated by Ficoll-Paque density gradient centrifugation. The specimen sequenced was PBMCs or a T cell subset sorted from them (not recorded which). The sequence is built from TRBV6-6 and TRBJ2-7, with a weak D call of TRBD2 (6 bases match). This clonotype originated in an adult woman who had mild COVID-19 (a few samples of this study predate the infection). The sample titles of this study are shuffled in the database, so cell type and time point are left out; the donor was told from shared clones. The nucleotides are TGTGCCAGCAGTTACTCGAGTGAGACATGGGGGGTCTACGAGCAGTACTTC. This yields the protein CASSYSSETWGVYEQYF.